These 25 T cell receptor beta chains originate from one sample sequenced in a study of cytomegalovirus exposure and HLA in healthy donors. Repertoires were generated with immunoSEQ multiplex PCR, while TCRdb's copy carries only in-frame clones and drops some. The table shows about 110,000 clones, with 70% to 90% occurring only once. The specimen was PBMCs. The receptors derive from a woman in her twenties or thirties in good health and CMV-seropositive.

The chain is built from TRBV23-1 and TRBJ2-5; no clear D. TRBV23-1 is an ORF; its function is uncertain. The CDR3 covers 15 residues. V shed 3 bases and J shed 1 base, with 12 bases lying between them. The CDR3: CASSQSGRVQETQYF. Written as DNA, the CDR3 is TGCGCCAGCAGTCAGTCCGGCCGGGTCCAAGAGACCCAGTACTTC.

The chain's CDR3 is CASSKDRGLDQPQHF. The CDR3, as DNA: TGTGCCAGCAGTAAAGACAGGGGGCTCGATCAGCCCCAGCATTTT. V gene TRBV6-5 combines with J gene TRBJ1-5; 10 nucleotides agree with TRBD1. The V gene end was trimmed by 5 bases and the J gene end by 5 bases; junction bases not matched to a gene: 6. There are 15 residues in the CDR3. Germline loops: CDR1 MNHEY, CDR2 SVGAGI.

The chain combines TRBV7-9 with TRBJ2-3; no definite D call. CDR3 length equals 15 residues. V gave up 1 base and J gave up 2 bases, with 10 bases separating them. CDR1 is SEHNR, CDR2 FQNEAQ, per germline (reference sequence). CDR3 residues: CASSLVVGTTDTQYF. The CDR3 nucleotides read TGTGCCAGCAGCTTAGTGGTGGGCACCACAGATACGCAGTATTTT.

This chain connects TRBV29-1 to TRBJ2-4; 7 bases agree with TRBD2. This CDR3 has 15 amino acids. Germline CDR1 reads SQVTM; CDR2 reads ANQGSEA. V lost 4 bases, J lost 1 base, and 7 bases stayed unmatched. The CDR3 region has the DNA TGCAGCGTTGGAAGGACCGGGGGGGCCAAAAACATTCAGTACTTC. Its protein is CSVGRTGGAKNIQYF.

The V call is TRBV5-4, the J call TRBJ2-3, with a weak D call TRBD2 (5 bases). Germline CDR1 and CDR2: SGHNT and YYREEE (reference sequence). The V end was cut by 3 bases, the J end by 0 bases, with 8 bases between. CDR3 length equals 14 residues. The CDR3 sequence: CASSSSLSTDTQYF. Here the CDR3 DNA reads TGTGCCAGCAGCTCTAGCCTTAGCACAGATACGCAGTATTTT.

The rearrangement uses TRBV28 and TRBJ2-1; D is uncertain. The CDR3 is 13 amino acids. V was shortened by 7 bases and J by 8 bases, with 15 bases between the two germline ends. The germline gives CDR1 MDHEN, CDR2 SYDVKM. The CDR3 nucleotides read TGTGCCAGCAACCCGGTCGTCATCCATGAGCAGTTCTTC. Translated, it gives CASNPVVIHEQFF.

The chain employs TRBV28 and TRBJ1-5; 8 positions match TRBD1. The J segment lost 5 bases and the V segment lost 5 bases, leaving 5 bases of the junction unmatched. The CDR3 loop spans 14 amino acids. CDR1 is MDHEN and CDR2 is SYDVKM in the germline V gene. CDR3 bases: TGTGCCAGCAGTCCGGACAGGGAAGATCAGCCCCAGCATTTT. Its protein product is CASSPDREDQPQHF.

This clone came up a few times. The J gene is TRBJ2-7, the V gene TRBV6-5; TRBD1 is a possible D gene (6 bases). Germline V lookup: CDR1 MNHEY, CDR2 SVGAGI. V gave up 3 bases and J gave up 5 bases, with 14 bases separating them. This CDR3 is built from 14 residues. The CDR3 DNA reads TGTGCCAGCAGTTATTTTACAGGGAGCGACGAGCAGTACTTC. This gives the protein CASSYFTGSDEQYF.

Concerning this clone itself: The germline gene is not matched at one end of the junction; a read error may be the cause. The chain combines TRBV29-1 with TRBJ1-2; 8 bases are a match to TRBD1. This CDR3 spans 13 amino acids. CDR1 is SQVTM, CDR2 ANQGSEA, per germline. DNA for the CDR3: TGCAGCGTCGAAGCCGGGACAGGTGATGGCTACACCTTC. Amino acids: CSVEAGTGDGYTF.

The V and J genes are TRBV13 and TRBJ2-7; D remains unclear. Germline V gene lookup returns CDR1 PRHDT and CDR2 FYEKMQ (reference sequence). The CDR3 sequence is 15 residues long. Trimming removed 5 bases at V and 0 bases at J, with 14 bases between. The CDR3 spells CASSPRVRNSYEQYF. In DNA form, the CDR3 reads TGTGCCAGCAGCCCCCGGGTGCGGAACTCCTACGAGCAGTACTTC. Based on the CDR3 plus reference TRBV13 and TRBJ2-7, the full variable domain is AAGVIQSPRHLIKEKRETATLKCYPIPRHDTVYWYQQGPGQDPQFLISFYEKMQSDKGSIPDRFSAQQFSDYHSELNMSSLELGDSALYFCASSPRVRNSYEQYFGPGTRLTVT.

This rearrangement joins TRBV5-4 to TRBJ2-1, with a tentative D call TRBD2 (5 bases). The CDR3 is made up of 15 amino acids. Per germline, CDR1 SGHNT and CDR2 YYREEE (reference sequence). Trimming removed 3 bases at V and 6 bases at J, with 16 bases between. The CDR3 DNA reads TGTGCCAGCAGCTACCCGTGGAGTCGGGGCAATGAGCAGTTCTTC. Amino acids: CASSYPWSRGNEQFF.

Written as DNA, the CDR3 is TGTGCCAGCAGTCAATACAGGGGGGGTCAGCCCCAGCATTTT. It yields the protein CASSQYRGGQPQHF. The rearrangement joins TRBV6-5 to TRBJ1-5; 8 bases fit TRBD1. This CDR3 has 14 residues. Germline V gene data show CDR1 as MNHEY and CDR2 as SVGAGI. Losses at the gene ends were 5 bases for V and 6 bases for J; bases not matched to a gene: 6.

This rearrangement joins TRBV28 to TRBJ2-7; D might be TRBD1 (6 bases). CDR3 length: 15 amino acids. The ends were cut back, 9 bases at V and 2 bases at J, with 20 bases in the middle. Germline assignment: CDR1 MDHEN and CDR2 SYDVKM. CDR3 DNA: TGTGCCAGTGGTAGATGGGGCAGGGGAGCCTACGAGCAGTACTTC. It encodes CASGRWGRGAYEQYF.

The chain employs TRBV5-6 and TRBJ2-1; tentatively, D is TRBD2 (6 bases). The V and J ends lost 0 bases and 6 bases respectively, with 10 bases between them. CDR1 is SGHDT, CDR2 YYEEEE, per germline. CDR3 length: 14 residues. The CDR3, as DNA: TGTGCCAGCAGCTTGGAACTAGCAGTCAATGAGCAGTTCTTC. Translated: CASSLELAVNEQFF. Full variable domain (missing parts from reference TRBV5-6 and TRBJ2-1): DAGVTQSPTHLIKTRGQQVTLRCSPKSGHDTVSWYQQALGQGPQFIFQYYEEEERQRGNFPDRFSGHQFPNYSSELNVNALLLGDSALYLCASSLELAVNEQFFGPGTRLTVL.

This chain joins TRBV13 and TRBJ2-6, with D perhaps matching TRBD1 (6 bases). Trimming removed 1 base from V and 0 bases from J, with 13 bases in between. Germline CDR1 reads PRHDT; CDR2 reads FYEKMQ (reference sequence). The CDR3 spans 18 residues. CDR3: CASSLVGQHHSGANVLTF. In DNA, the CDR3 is TGTGCCAGCAGCTTAGTAGGACAGCACCACTCTGGGGCCAACGTCCTGACTTTC.

The CDR3 sequence: CASSGTGERQYF. CDR3 nucleotides: TGTGCCAGCAGCGGTACAGGGGAGCGGCAGTACTTC. The chain carries TRBV11-2 and TRBJ2-7; 7 nucleotides agree with TRBD1. V was pared by 5 bases and J by 9 bases, with 7 bases of the junction left unmatched. Germline values: CDR1 SGHAT, CDR2 FQNNGV. The CDR3 sequence is 12 residues long.

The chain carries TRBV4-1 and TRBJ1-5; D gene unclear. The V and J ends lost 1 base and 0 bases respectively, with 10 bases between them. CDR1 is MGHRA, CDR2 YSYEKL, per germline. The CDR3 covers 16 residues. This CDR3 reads CASSQGRGHSNQPQHF. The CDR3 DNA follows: TGCGCCAGCAGCCAAGGGAGAGGTCATAGCAATCAGCCCCAGCATTTT.

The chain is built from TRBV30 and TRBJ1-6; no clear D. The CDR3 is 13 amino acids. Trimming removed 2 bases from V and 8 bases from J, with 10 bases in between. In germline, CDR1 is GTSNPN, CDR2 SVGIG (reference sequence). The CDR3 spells CAWSSGIDSPLHF. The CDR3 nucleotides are TGTGCCTGGAGTTCCGGGATTGATTCACCCCTCCACTTT.

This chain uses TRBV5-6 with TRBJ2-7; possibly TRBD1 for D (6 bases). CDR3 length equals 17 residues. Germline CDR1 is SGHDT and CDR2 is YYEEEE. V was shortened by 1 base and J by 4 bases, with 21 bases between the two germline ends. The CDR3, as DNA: TGTGCCAGCAGCTTGCTCTCGGACAGCCTCGCAAGGTACGAGCAGTACTTC. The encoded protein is CASSLLSDSLARYEQYF.

The CDR3 here is CASSTQVSNSPLHF. The CDR3 coding sequence is TGTGCCAGCAGTACACAGGTATCTAATTCACCCCTCCACTTT. This sequence joins TRBV6-6 and TRBJ1-6; tentative D call: TRBD1 (5 bases). Germline V CDR1 and CDR2: MNHNY, SVGAGI (reference sequence). This CDR3 is 14 amino acids long. V was pared by 5 bases and J by 6 bases, with 11 bases between.

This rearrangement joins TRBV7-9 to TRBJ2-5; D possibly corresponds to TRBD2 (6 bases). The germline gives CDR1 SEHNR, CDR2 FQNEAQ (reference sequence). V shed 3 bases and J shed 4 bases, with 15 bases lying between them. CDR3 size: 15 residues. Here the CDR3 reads CASSFSGRLSETQYF. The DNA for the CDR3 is TGTGCCAGCAGCTTTTCCGGGAGATTGTCAGAGACCCAGTACTTC.

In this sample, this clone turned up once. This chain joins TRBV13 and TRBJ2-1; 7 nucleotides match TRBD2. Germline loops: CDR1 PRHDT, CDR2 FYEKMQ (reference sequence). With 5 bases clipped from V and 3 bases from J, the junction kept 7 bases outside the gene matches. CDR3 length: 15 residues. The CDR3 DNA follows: TGTGCCAGCAGCGGCAGCGGGACCTACTACAATGAGCAGTTCTTC. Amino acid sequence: CASSGSGTYYNEQFF.

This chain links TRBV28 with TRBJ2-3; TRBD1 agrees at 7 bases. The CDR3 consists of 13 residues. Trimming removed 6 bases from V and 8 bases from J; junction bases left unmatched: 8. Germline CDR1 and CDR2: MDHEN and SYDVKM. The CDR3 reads CASRKDRWGTQYF. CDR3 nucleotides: TGTGCCAGCAGAAAGGACAGGTGGGGTACGCAGTATTTT.

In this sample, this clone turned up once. CDR3 sequence (DNA): TGTGCCAGCAGCGTAGGAAGTCTAGCGGGAGGATCCGAGCAGTACTTC. It is translated as CASSVGSLAGGSEQYF. The chain employs TRBV9 and TRBJ2-7, with 11 bases aligning to TRBD2. The V gene's germline CDR1 is SGDLS and CDR2 YYNGEE. V lost 0 bases and J lost 6; bases outside the gene matches: 8. The length of the CDR3 is 16 residues.

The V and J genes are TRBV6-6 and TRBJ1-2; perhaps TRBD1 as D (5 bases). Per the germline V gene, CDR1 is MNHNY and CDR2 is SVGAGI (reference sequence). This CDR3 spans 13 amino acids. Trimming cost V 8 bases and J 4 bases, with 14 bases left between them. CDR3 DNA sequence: TGTGCCAGCGGGAGAAGGGACTCCTATGGCTACACCTTC. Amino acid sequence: CASGRRDSYGYTF.